Following are 27 T cell receptor beta chains from one sample sequenced in a study of cytomegalovirus exposure and HLA in healthy donors. The PCR had 60 Vbeta and 13 Jbeta primers. Clones were read by immunoSEQ multiplex PCR, and TCRdb kept only the in-frame ones, dropping some. In the table there are 45,000 to 65,000 clones, nearly 85% of which are singletons. Sequenced input: PBMCs. The receptors were gathered from a man aged 30 to 39 in good health and CMV-seronegative.

In this sample, this clone turned up a few times. The chain couples TRBV27 to TRBJ2-7; possible D gene TRBD1, 6 bases. The CDR3 contains 14 residues. CDR1 is MNHEY, CDR2 SMNVEV, per germline (reference sequence). With 6 bases removed from V and 2 bases from J, the gap between germline ends came to 14 bases. This CDR3 is CASRSWTAPYEQYF. CDR3 bases: TGTGCCAGCAGATCTTGGACAGCCCCCTACGAGCAGTACTTC.

The chain uses TRBV6-1 and TRBJ2-1; possible D gene TRBD2, 6 bases. V lost 4 bases, J lost 10 bases, and 17 bases lay in between. CDR1 MNHNS and CDR2 SASEGT come from the germline V gene. There are 14 residues in the CDR3. CDR3 in DNA: TGTGCCAGCAGTGGCTCTGATGGGGCGGGAGAGCAGTTCTTC. Its protein is CASSGSDGAGEQFF.

The chain recombines TRBV11-2 with TRBJ1-6, with 9 bases aligning to TRBD1. The CDR3 has 16 residues. J gave up 6 bases and V 5 bases, and 8 bases lay outside the gene matches. Germline CDR1 reads SGHAT; CDR2 reads FQNNGV. CDR3 coding DNA: TGTGCCAGCAGCCTCTGGACAGGGGCAATTAATTCACCCCTCCACTTT. It yields the protein CASSLWTGAINSPLHF. The variable domain in full, completed from reference TRBV11-2 and TRBJ1-6, reads EAGVAQSPRYKIIEKRQSVAFWCNPISGHATLYWYQQILGQGPKLLIQFQNNGVVDDSQLPKDRFSAERLKGVDSTLKIQPAKLEDSAVYLCASSLWTGAINSPLHFGNGTRLTVT.

This chain uses TRBV29-1 with TRBJ1-1; 8 bases align to TRBD1. The germline gives CDR1 SQVTM, CDR2 ANQGSEA. The CDR3 length is 14 residues. Losses at the gene ends were 6 bases for V and 5 bases for J; bases not matched to a gene: 11. In DNA, the CDR3 is TGCAGCGTCGGCTGGCAGGGGGCATTGACTGAAGCTTTCTTT. Amino acid sequence: CSVGWQGALTEAFF.

This clone has more than one count but fewer than ten. V usage is TRBV29-1 and J usage is TRBJ2-3; 13 positions match TRBD2. Germline V gene data show CDR1 as SQVTM and CDR2 as ANQGSEA. With 5 bases clipped from V and 4 bases from J, the junction kept 12 bases outside the gene matches. The CDR3 is 17 amino acids. CDR3 DNA sequence: TGCAGCGTTACCGGGACTAGCGGGACTCAGAGGGCAGATACGCAGTATTTT. Its translation: CSVTGTSGTQRADTQYF.

The V call is TRBV18, the J call TRBJ2-5; 7 positions match TRBD1. V gave up 4 bases and J gave up 5 bases; unmatched junction bases: 4. The CDR3 covers 13 residues. Per the germline V gene, CDR1 is KGHSH and CDR2 is LQKENI. CDR3 in amino acids: CASSRGGVETQYF. The CDR3 region has the DNA TGTGCCAGCTCACGAGGGGGCGTCGAGACCCAGTACTTC.

The V call is TRBV2, the J call TRBJ2-5; D is perhaps TRBD2 (7 bases). The last part of the DNA fits TRBJ2-7 better; the J call may be wrong. There are 14 residues in the CDR3. The V gene's germline CDR1 is SNHLY and CDR2 FYNNEI. As DNA, the CDR3 is TGTGCCAGCACCCGTGACCGGGGGGCCGACGAGCAGTACTTC. Amino acid sequence: CASTRDRGADEQYF.

The chain combines TRBV5-1 with TRBJ1-3; 12 nucleotides align to TRBD1. The CDR3 is made up of 19 amino acids. V trimming: 0 bases; J trimming: 3 bases; junction bases outside the gene matches: 10. CDR1 SGHRS and CDR2 YFSETQ come from the germline V gene. The CDR3 nucleotides read TGCGCCAGCAGCTTGGAAAAATTGGGACAGGGGGCTTATGGAAACACCATATATTTT. Amino acid sequence: CASSLEKLGQGAYGNTIYF. The full variable domain, in which reference TRBV5-1 and TRBJ1-3 provide the parts outside the CDR3, is KAGVTQTPRYLIKTRGQQVTLSCSPISGHRSVSWYQQTPGQGLQFLFEYFSETQRNKGNFPGRFSGRQFSNSRSEMNVSTLELGDSALYLCASSLEKLGQGAYGNTIYFGEGSWLTVV.

The CDR3 loop reads CASSHDQPGQGAFF. CDR3 in DNA: TGCGCCAGCAGCCATGACCAACCGGGACAGGGGGCTTTCTTT. V usage is TRBV4-1 and J usage is TRBJ1-1; 10 positions match TRBD1. The CDR3 contains 14 residues. From germline, CDR1 is MGHRA and CDR2 YSYEKL. After removal of 3 bases from V and 11 bases from J, the junction contained 9 bases not matched to a gene.

V gene TRBV28 combines with J gene TRBJ2-7; 8 nucleotides align to TRBD1. The germline CDR1 and CDR2 sequences are MDHEN and SYDVKM. V lost 3 bases and J lost 6; bases outside the gene matches: 7. The CDR3 consists of 14 residues. For the CDR3, the DNA is TGTGCCAGCAGTTTGGGGCAGGGGGCAGTCGAGCAGTACTTC. It specifies CASSLGQGAVEQYF.

The chain links TRBV27 to TRBJ2-7; maybe TRBD1 (5 bases). Per the germline V gene, CDR1 is MNHEY and CDR2 is SMNVEV (reference sequence). The V gene lost 2 bases and the J gene lost 0 bases, with 11 bases spanning the gap. The length of the CDR3 is 15 residues. DNA of the CDR3: TGTGCCAGCAGTTTACGGCAGGGCCGCTCCTACGAGCAGTACTTC. Protein product: CASSLRQGRSYEQYF.

The V call is TRBV7-2, the J call TRBJ2-1; 9 bases align to TRBD2. V lost 5 bases, J lost 7 bases, and 9 bases stayed unmatched. Germline V gives CDR1 SGHTA, CDR2 FQGNSA. The CDR3 runs to 15 residues. The CDR3 loop reads CASSLRVAGDNEQFF. The CDR3 nucleotides read TGTGCCAGCAGCCTCCGGGTAGCGGGAGATAATGAGCAGTTCTTC.

The chain carries TRBV19 and TRBJ1-3; weak D call: TRBD1 (5 bases). V lost 7 bases to trimming and J lost 4 bases, with 8 bases between them. This CDR3 is built from 12 residues. Germline V gene lookup returns CDR1 LNHDA and CDR2 SQIVND (reference sequence). This CDR3 reads CASTQGGNTIYF. The CDR3 DNA reads as TGTGCCAGTACGCAGGGAGGAAACACCATATATTTT.

This clone was counted once. The rearrangement joins TRBV7-8 to TRBJ1-5, with 7 bases lining up with TRBD1. The V gene's germline CDR1 is SGHVS and CDR2 FQNEAQ. Trimming at V came to 0 bases and at J to 7 bases, leaving 9 bases not matched to a gene. The CDR3 sequence is 16 residues long. The CDR3 sequence is CASSLALGARGQPQHF. In DNA form, the CDR3 reads TGTGCCAGCAGCTTAGCGCTGGGGGCCAGGGGGCAGCCCCAGCATTTT. The whole variable domain, remainder taken from reference TRBV7-8 and TRBJ1-5, is GAGVSQSPRYKVAKRGQDVALRCDPISGHVSLFWYQQALGQGPEFLTYFQNEAQLDKSGLPSDRFFAERPEGSVSTLKIQRTQQEDSAVYLCASSLALGARGQPQHFGDGTRLSIL.

The chain links TRBV4-1 to TRBJ2-5; 7 bases match TRBD1. Germline V gene sequence: CDR1 MGHRA, CDR2 YSYEKL. Losses at the gene ends were 4 bases for V and 9 bases for J; bases not matched to a gene: 14. The CDR3 contains 15 residues. The CDR3: CASSPHPGQNGAQYF. In nucleotides, the CDR3 is TGCGCCAGCAGCCCCCATCCGGGACAGAATGGGGCCCAGTACTTC.

The chain combines TRBV6-5 with TRBJ2-3; D perhaps matches TRBD1 (5 bases). V was pared by 6 bases and J by 2 bases, with 15 bases between. There are 15 residues in the CDR3. CDR1 and CDR2 (germline): MNHEY, SVGAGI. CDR3 in amino acids: CASSLGAGYTDTQYF. CDR3 in DNA: TGTGCCAGCAGCCTTGGGGCAGGTTACACAGATACGCAGTATTTT.

The chain links TRBV18 to TRBJ2-2; maybe TRBD1 (5 bases). The closer fit of TRBJ1-3 to the DNA end suggests the J call may be wrong. The germline V gene encodes CDR1 KGHSH and CDR2 LQKENI. CDR3 size: 18 residues. CDR3 residues: CASSLVQGVFSLGNTIYF. Here the CDR3 DNA reads TGTGCCAGCTCACTCGTCCAAGGGGTCTTCTCCCTGGGAAACACCATATATTTT.

The CDR3 DNA reads as TGTGCCAGCAGCTCCACGAACAGGGTGGATGAAAAACTGTTTTTT. This encodes CASSSTNRVDEKLFF. The rearrangement links TRBV7-9 to TRBJ1-4, with a possible D match to TRBD1 (6 bases). CDR1 is SEHNR, CDR2 FQNEAQ, per germline (reference sequence). Trimming removed 4 bases from V and 6 bases from J, with 15 bases in between. CDR3 length: 15 residues.

This clone was detected only once. V usage is TRBV5-4 and J usage is TRBJ2-7, with D uncertain. The CDR3 consists of 13 residues. Germline-derived CDR1 and CDR2 are SGHNT and YYREEE (reference sequence). V dropped 1 base and J dropped 1 base, with 6 bases sitting between them. Here the CDR3 DNA reads TGTGCCAGCAGCTTGTTCGGTTCCTACGAGCAGTACTTC. Amino acids: CASSLFGSYEQYF.

The count of this clone is one. The chain combines TRBV19 with TRBJ1-4; D unresolved. Germline V gene data show CDR1 as LNHDA and CDR2 as SQIVND (reference sequence). The V gene lost 3 bases and the J gene lost 1 base, with 12 bases spanning the gap. This CDR3 spans 16 amino acids. CDR3 residues: CASSIFFSRTNEKLFF. For the CDR3, the DNA is TGTGCCAGTAGTATTTTTTTCTCCCGAACTAATGAAAAACTGTTTTTT.

The chain couples TRBV4-2 to TRBJ2-7; a weak D match, TRBD1 (6 bases). Germline values: CDR1 LGHNA, CDR2 YNFKEQ. This CDR3 region has 13 residues. V lost 4 bases and J lost 4, with 11 bases in between. The CDR3 region is CASSPRGSYEQYF. CDR3 DNA: TGTGCCAGCAGCCCAAGGGGGAGTTACGAGCAGTACTTC.

The chain joins TRBV5-1 to TRBJ1-3; no reliable D call. The CDR3 loop spans 14 amino acids. From germline, CDR1 is SGHRS and CDR2 YFSETQ. V gave up 0 bases and J gave up 2 bases, with 6 bases separating them. The CDR3 nucleotides read TGCGCCAGCAGCTTGGGGCAGACTGGAAACACCATATATTTT. Its translation: CASSLGQTGNTIYF.

V is TRBV27 and J is TRBJ1-2; 7 nucleotides align to TRBD1. With V trimmed by 2 bases and J by 7 bases, 13 bases remained unmatched. The CDR3 runs 16 residues. Per the germline V gene, CDR1 is MNHEY and CDR2 is SMNVEV (reference sequence). CDR3: CASSLGRDSRGVGYTF. As DNA, the CDR3 is TGTGCCAGCAGTTTAGGGCGGGACAGTAGGGGGGTTGGCTACACCTTC.

The chain has TRBV6-5 and TRBJ2-5, with D perhaps TRBD1 (6 bases). The J call may be mistaken, given a closer DNA end match to TRBJ2-7. Germline V gives CDR1 MNHEY, CDR2 SVGAGI. This CDR3 is built from 14 residues. The CDR3 nucleotides are TGTGCCAGCAGTTATTCGGGACACCTCTACGAGCAGTACTTC. It specifies CASSYSGHLYEQYF.

The chain employs TRBV4-2 and TRBJ1-4; 9 nucleotides agree with TRBD1. The J segment lost 6 bases and the V segment lost 5 bases, leaving 10 bases of the junction unmatched. The CDR3 covers 16 residues. The germline gives CDR1 LGHNA, CDR2 YNFKEQ. The CDR3 sequence: CASSSQAGTGYEKLFF. The CDR3 region has the DNA TGTGCCAGCAGCTCTCAAGCAGGGACAGGGTATGAAAAACTGTTTTTT.

V and J are TRBV11-2 and TRBJ1-1; D is unresolved. CDR3 length equals 15 residues. Germline V CDR1 and CDR2: SGHAT, FQNNGV. Trimming stripped 6 bases from V and 2 bases from J, with 16 bases between. This CDR3 reads CASRPEFGGNTEAFF. CDR3 in DNA: TGTGCCAGCAGACCCGAGTTCGGAGGAAACACTGAAGCTTTCTTT.

This clone has a single count. V usage is TRBV4-3 and J usage is TRBJ2-1, with 9 bases matching TRBD2. The CDR3 totals 18 residues. V shed 0 bases and J 6 bases; nucleotides not matched to a gene: 12. Germline assignment: CDR1 LGHNA and CDR2 YSLEER. DNA of the CDR3: TGCGCCAGCAGCCAAGACACCCAGGGCGGGAGGGTCTTCAATGAGCAGTTCTTC. Its protein is CASSQDTQGGRVFNEQFF.